These T cell receptor beta chains were read from a single sample in a study of PD-1 blockade in classical Hodgkin lymphoma. TCRdb's copy holds only in-frame clones and misses some; the assay was immunoSEQ multiplex PCR. Here the sample spans tens of thousands of clones, 85% to 90% being singletons. Here the sequenced sample was CD4+ T cells from blood, taken at baseline. These receptors came from a human donor with classical Hodgkin lymphoma. Both conserved end residues are part of each CDR3. A D gene is named only where the DNA matches it firmly. Clone size, where shown, is once, few, many, or a class for clones that have expanded.

cdr3_aa	cdr3_nt	v_call	cdr3_length	d_call	clone_size	j_call
CASSLRTGVSGYTF	TGTGCCAGCAGCTTGAGGACAGGGGTGAGCGGCTACACCTTC	TRBV11-2	14	TRBD1	few	TRBJ1-2
CASSSQGGGGTDTQYF	TGTGCCAGCAGTTCCCAAGGGGGAGGAGGCACAGATACGCAGTATTTT	TRBV6-6	16	-	-	TRBJ2-3
CATDVSGGTDTQYF	TGTGCCACCGACGTAAGCGGAGGCACAGATACGCAGTATTTT	TRBV28	14	-	-	TRBJ2-3
CSARGQETQYF	TGCAGTGCCAGGGGGCAAGAGACCCAGTACTTC	TRBV20-1	11	TRBD1	-	TRBJ2-5
CASSAGRGSWVEQYF	TGTGCCAGCAGCGCGGGGAGGGGGTCGTGGGTCGAGCAGTACTTC	TRBV6-1	15	-	-	TRBJ2-7
CASSLDVAGANVLTF	TGTGCCAGCAGCCTTGACGTAGCCGGGGCCAACGTCCTGACTTTC	TRBV6-5	15	-	-	TRBJ2-6
CSALGLAGWDTGELFF	TGCAGCGCCTTAGGGCTAGCGGGGTGGGACACCGGGGAGCTGTTTTTT	TRBV29-1	16	TRBD2	-	TRBJ2-2
CASSLSWGTSGTYNEQFF	TGTGCCAGCAGTTTATCGTGGGGGACTAGCGGGACCTACAATGAGCAGTTCTTC	TRBV27	18	TRBD2	-	TRBJ2-1
CASSQNGQRNTEAFF	TGCGCCAGCAGCCAAAATGGACAGCGGAACACTGAAGCTTTCTTT	TRBV4-1	15	-	-	TRBJ1-1
CASSVQGFYGYTF	TGTGCCAGCAGTGTACAGGGATTCTATGGCTACACCTTC	TRBV28	13	-	few	TRBJ1-2
CASSPGTSGSRTGELFF	TGTGCCAGCAGCCCCGGGACTAGCGGGAGTCGAACCGGGGAGCTGTTTTTT	TRBV11-2	17	TRBD2	-	TRBJ2-2
CASSFGQGPPGELFF	TGTGCCAGCAGCTTTGGACAGGGTCCCCCCGGGGAGCTGTTTTTT	TRBV7-9	15	TRBD1	-	TRBJ2-2
CASSEVRLAVYNEQFF	TGTGCCAGCAGTGAAGTGAGACTAGCGGTGTACAATGAGCAGTTCTTC	TRBV2	16	TRBD2	-	TRBJ2-1
CASSQIRDSSGANVLTF	TGTGCCAGCTCACAAATTCGGGACAGCTCTGGGGCCAACGTCCTGACTTTC	TRBV18	17	TRBD1	-	TRBJ2-6
CASSRRAPYEQYF	TGTGCCAGCTCCCGCCGAGCCCCCTACGAGCAGTACTTC	TRBV6-4	13	-	-	TRBJ2-7
CASTLQGGLSEKLFF	TGTGCCAGCACTTTGCAGGGGGGTCTGTCCGAAAAACTGTTTTTT	TRBV2	15	TRBD1	-	TRBJ1-4
CASSFLQGASGYTF	TGTGCCAGCAGTTTTCTACAGGGGGCCAGTGGCTACACCTTC	TRBV6-5	14	TRBD1	-	TRBJ1-2
CASRADSLRGQYF	TGTGCCAGCAGAGCGGACTCCCTCCGGGGGCAGTACTTC	TRBV2	13	-	few	TRBJ2-7
CAWSPGTEQYF	TGTGCCTGGAGTCCCGGGACTGAGCAGTACTTC	TRBV30	11	-	-	TRBJ2-7
CASSGNSPNEKLFF	TGTGCCAGCAGTGGGAACAGTCCTAATGAAAAACTGTTTTTT	TRBV28	14	-	-	TRBJ1-4
CASSPNGAPNTEAFF	TGTGCCAGCAGCCCAAACGGGGCGCCGAACACTGAAGCTTTCTTT	TRBV2	15	-	-	TRBJ1-1
CASSQDWGREYEQYF	TGTGCCAGCAGCCAAGATTGGGGGAGGGAGTACGAGCAGTACTTC	TRBV4-2	15	TRBD2	-	TRBJ2-7
CASSETATGELFF	TGTGCCAGCAGTGAAACAGCCACCGGGGAGCTGTTTTTT	TRBV6-1	13	-	-	TRBJ2-2
CASSQDLSSTPPYNEQFF	TGTGCCAGCAGCCAAGATCTATCTAGCACACCGCCCTACAATGAGCAGTTCTTC	TRBV14	18	-	once	TRBJ2-1
CASSQGLAGVVSTDTQYF	TGTGCCAGCAGCCAAGGACTAGCGGGAGTGGTAAGCACAGATACGCAGTATTTT	TRBV14	18	TRBD2	-	TRBJ2-3
CASSLQSYEQYF	TGTGCCAGCAGTTTGCAGTCCTACGAGCAGTACTTC	TRBV28	12	-	-	TRBJ2-7